The rows below give T cell receptor beta chains drawn from one sample of a study of T cells expressing NK-cell markers. TCRdb derives one entry per CDR3 protein from the 5' RACE reads, leaving out DNA. The sample data list 350,000 to 400,000 distinct CDR3 sequences. Specimen: blood T cells: a sorted CD56 or NKG2C T cell subset, CD4+ or CD8+ T cells, or bulk PBMC T cells (not recorded which). The receptors shown here come from a woman aged 45-65 years in good health. Both conserved end residues are part of each CDR3. Each record gives: J gene, V gene, CDR3 protein.

J gene: TRBJ2-4; V gene: TRBV12-3/TRBV12-4; CDR3 protein: CASTSGNIQYF
J gene: TRBJ2-1; V gene: TRBV20-1; CDR3 protein: CSASGDRNEQFF
J gene: TRBJ2-6; V gene: TRBV27; CDR3 protein: CASSLRDRGFGANVLTF
J gene: TRBJ2-1; V gene: TRBV11-2; CDR3 protein: CASSPPGTTFSYNEQFF
J gene: TRBJ2-1; V gene: TRBV29-1; CDR3 protein: CSVKTSVNEQFF
J gene: TRBJ2-2; V gene: TRBV20-1; CDR3 protein: CSAPIGVTGELFF
J gene: TRBJ2-3; V gene: TRBV7-2; CDR3 protein: CASSLYPGQYSPTDTQYF
J gene: TRBJ1-4; V gene: TRBV12-3/TRBV12-4; CDR3 protein: CASSWTGGFEKLFF
J gene: TRBJ2-7; V gene: TRBV18; CDR3 protein: CASSSWQAVSYEQYF
J gene: TRBJ2-7; V gene: TRBV6-5; CDR3 protein: CASSQGLAGGVEQYF
J gene: TRBJ2-4; V gene: TRBV5-6; CDR3 protein: CASSFGLKNIQYF
J gene: TRBJ2-1; V gene: TRBV12-3/TRBV12-4; CDR3 protein: CASSFDGGRGSYNEQFF
J gene: TRBJ2-5; V gene: TRBV15; CDR3 protein: CATGLAGQETQYF
J gene: TRBJ2-7; V gene: TRBV29-1; CDR3 protein: CSVLKLAGVRYEQYF
J gene: TRBJ2-3; V gene: TRBV20-1; CDR3 protein: CSARVFAPGTDTQYF
J gene: TRBJ2-2; V gene: TRBV2; CDR3 protein: CASSGVAGNTGELFF
J gene: TRBJ2-1; V gene: TRBV19; CDR3 protein: CASTKGGTSSRDEQFF
J gene: TRBJ1-6; V gene: TRBV10-3; CDR3 protein: CAITSEDASPLHF
J gene: TRBJ2-7; V gene: TRBV7-6; CDR3 protein: CASSQKRERDYEQYF
J gene: TRBJ1-2; V gene: TRBV12-3/TRBV12-4; CDR3 protein: CASKGGWSYGYTF
J gene: TRBJ2-7; V gene: TRBV24-1; CDR3 protein: CATSGPEGVKNEQYF
J gene: TRBJ2-4; V gene: TRBV3-1; CDR3 protein: CASSQDAPRDGPYF
J gene: TRBJ2-5; V gene: TRBV4-2; CDR3 protein: CASSQDMGQGGQETQYF
J gene: TRBJ2-1; V gene: TRBV2; CDR3 protein: CASRTSGMGDRNEQFF
J gene: TRBJ2-3; V gene: TRBV5-1; CDR3 protein: CASSSSGTSGVKYF
J gene: TRBJ1-2; V gene: TRBV20-1; CDR3 protein: CSARDVGTSRLNYGYTF
J gene: TRBJ2-1; V gene: TRBV7-9; CDR3 protein: CASSLARDEQFF
J gene: TRBJ1-2; V gene: TRBV13; CDR3 protein: CASSLDYYGYTF
J gene: TRBJ1-5; V gene: TRBV6-5; CDR3 protein: CASSYSKVRQPQHF
J gene: TRBJ1-2; V gene: TRBV6-5; CDR3 protein: CASKSLDWGHGYTF
J gene: TRBJ2-1; V gene: TRBV12-3/TRBV12-4; CDR3 protein: CASRQVTGGRASDEQFF
J gene: TRBJ1-1; V gene: TRBV3-1; CDR3 protein: CASSQGPGEAGAFF
J gene: TRBJ2-7; V gene: TRBV4-1; CDR3 protein: CASSQGEGAPNYEQYF
J gene: TRBJ2-3; V gene: TRBV29-1; CDR3 protein: CSVERLAGVSTDTQYF
J gene: TRBJ1-6; V gene: TRBV3-1; CDR3 protein: CASSQWTGGALHF
J gene: TRBJ2-1; V gene: TRBV5-1; CDR3 protein: CASSPTVGGLNEQFF
J gene: TRBJ2-3; V gene: TRBV4-1; CDR3 protein: CASSQVAGDTQYF
J gene: TRBJ2-1; V gene: TRBV12-5; CDR3 protein: CASGLVGSTSGSGVYNEQFF